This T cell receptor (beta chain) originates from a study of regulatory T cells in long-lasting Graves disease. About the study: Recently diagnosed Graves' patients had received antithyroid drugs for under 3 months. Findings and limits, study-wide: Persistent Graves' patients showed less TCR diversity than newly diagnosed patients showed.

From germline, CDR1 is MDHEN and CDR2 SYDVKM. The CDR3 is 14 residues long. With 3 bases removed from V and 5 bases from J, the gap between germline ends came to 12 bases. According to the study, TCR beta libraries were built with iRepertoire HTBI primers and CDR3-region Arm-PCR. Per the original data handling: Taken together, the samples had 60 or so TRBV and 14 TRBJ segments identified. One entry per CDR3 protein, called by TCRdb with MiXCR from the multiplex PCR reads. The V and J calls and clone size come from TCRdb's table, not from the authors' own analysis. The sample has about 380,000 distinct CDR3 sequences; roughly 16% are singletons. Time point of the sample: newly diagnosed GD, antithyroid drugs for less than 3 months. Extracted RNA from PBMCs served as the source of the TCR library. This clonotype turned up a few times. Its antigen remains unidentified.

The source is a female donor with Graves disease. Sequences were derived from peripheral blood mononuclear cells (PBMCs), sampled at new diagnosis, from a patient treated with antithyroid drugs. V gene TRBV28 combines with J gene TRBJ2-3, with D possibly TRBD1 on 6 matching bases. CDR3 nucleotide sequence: TGTGCCAGCAGTTTTTCAGGGGCAGGAGATACGCAGTATTTT. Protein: CASSFSGAGDTQYF.